The source of this T cell receptor (beta chain) is a study of radiation and T cells in renal cell carcinoma. Study as a whole: Nephrectomy followed 15 Gy stereotactic body radiation by 4 weeks. General observations from the study: Baseline intratumoral clonotype presence is unknown without pretreatment biopsies. From baseline, blood top tumor clonotypes peaked at 2 weeks post-radiation.

The sample holds a few counts of this clone. Its antigen remains unknown. Documented time point: baseline pretreatment blood. Indicated treatment: 15 Gy SBRT to primary tumor, nephrectomy 4 weeks later. The patient's renal cell carcinoma had clear cell pathology. V gave up 4 bases and J gave up 7 bases; unmatched junction bases: 7. Germline CDR1 is SGHTS and CDR2 is YDEGEE. This CDR3 comprises 13 residues. Sequencing was performed with immunoSEQ multiplex PCR; in TCRdb, only in-frame clones are kept and a portion is missing. The sample includes around 140,000 clones, approximately 90% seen only once; the top ten take 4.1%.

The specimen was blood, collected from a patient whose treatment included radiotherapy and nephrectomy. This sequence originates from a woman in her 70s with renal cell carcinoma. The rearrangement links TRBV5-8 to TRBJ1-1; 7 bases match TRBD1. The CDR3 DNA reads TGTGCCAGCAGCGTGCAGGGGGAATTTGAAGCTTTCTTT. Translating it yields CASSVQGEFEAFF.